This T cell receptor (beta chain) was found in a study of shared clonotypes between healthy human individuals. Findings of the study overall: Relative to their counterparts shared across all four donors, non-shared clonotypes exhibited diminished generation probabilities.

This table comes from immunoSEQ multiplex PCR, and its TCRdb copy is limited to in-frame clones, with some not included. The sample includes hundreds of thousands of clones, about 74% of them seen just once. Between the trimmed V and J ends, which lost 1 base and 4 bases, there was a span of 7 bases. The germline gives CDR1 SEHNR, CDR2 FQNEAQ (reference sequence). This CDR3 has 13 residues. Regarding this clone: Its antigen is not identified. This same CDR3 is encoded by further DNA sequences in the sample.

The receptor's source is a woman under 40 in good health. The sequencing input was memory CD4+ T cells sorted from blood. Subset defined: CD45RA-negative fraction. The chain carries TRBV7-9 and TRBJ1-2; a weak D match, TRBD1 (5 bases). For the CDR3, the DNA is TGTGCCAGCAGCTTAGGGGGCAGCTATGGCTACACCTTC. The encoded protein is CASSLGGSYGYTF.